The text below deals with one T cell receptor beta chain. These data originate in a study of OX40 agonist ivuxolimab in advanced cancers. TCRdb keeps only in-frame clones here, not all; method: immunoSEQ multiplex PCR. The sample has around 56,000 clones; about nine tenths are singletons. CDR3 length equals 14 residues. V lost 5 bases to trimming and J lost 1 base, with 11 bases between them. The germline CDR1 and CDR2 sequences are MDHEN and SYDVKM. The sequencing here drew on CD4+ or CD8+ T cells sorted from blood, taken in a trial of the OX40 agonist ivuxolimab. The sequence was collected from an adult with an advanced solid tumor such as melanoma, head and neck, liver or kidney cancer. The chain recombines TRBV28 with TRBJ1-1, with D possibly being TRBD1 (5 bases). CDR3 coding DNA: TGTGCCAGCAGTATATCACAGGAGAACACTGAAGCTTTCTTT. This translates into CASSISQENTEAFF. Complete variable domain (other parts from reference TRBV28 and TRBJ1-1): DVKVTQSSRYLVKRTGEKVFLECVQDMDHENMFWYRQDPGLGLRLIYFSYDVKMKEKGDIPEGYSVSREKKERFSLILESASTNQTSMYLCASSISQENTEAFFGQGTRLTVV.